These 17 T cell receptor beta chains came from one sample sequenced in a study of a mutant IDH1 vaccine in newly diagnosed glioma. Their specific antigens are unknown. As for time point: week 5, during vaccination. Topical imiquimod was applied with each vaccine dose, which held 300 ug of mutant IDH1 20-mer peptide. Generated by immunoSEQ multiplex PCR, the TCRdb table keeps only in-frame clones and is missing some. The data hold tens of thousands of clones, with 80% to 90% observed a single time. Sample: PBMCs, taken from a glioma patient whose treatment included an IDH1 peptide vaccine. The source is a man aged 40-49 years with glioma.

The V and J genes are TRBV5-6 and TRBJ1-2; D uncertain. Trimming took 4 bases from V and 1 from J, leaving 17 bases between them. CDR1 is SGHDT, CDR2 YYEEEE, per germline. CDR3 length equals 16 residues. CDR3 loop: CASSAVRQVYNYGYTF. The CDR3 DNA sequence: TGTGCCAGCAGCGCCGTGAGGCAGGTCTATAACTATGGCTACACCTTC.

This chain uses TRBV2 with TRBJ2-3; D remains unclear. The CDR3 totals 17 residues. CDR1 SNHLY and CDR2 FYNNEI come from the germline V gene. Trimming removed 6 bases at V and 6 bases at J, with 25 bases between. Written as DNA, the CDR3 is TGTGCCAGCAGCCCAAGTACGTCCTTGAGCAGGTTGGATACGCAGTATTTT. It translates to CASSPSTSLSRLDTQYF.

The table lists this clone with a count of one. V usage is TRBV23-1 and J usage is TRBJ2-7; 7 bases align to TRBD1. TRBV23-1 carries the ORF label, with uncertain function. V shed 6 bases, J shed 3 bases, and the junction held 11 bases outside the gene matches. There are 15 residues in the CDR3. The CDR3 DNA follows: TGCGCCAGCAGCCCGGACAGGAAACCCTTCTACGAGCAGTACTTC. Amino acids: CASSPDRKPFYEQYF.

The genes are TRBV19 and TRBJ2-2; the match to TRBD1 covers 7 bases. From germline, CDR1 is LNHDA and CDR2 SQIVND (reference sequence). The J segment lost 4 bases and the V segment lost 6 bases, leaving 5 bases of the junction unmatched. The CDR3 sequence is 14 residues long. In DNA, the CDR3 is TGTGCCAGTAGGGGGACAGCTATCACCGGGGAGCTGTTTTTT. It encodes CASRGTAITGELFF.

This clone was observed a single time. The rearrangement joins TRBV4-3 to TRBJ2-7; 10 bases map to TRBD2. Germline CDR1 reads LGHNA; CDR2 reads YSLEER. The CDR3 is 18 residues long. V shed 0 bases and J 1 base; nucleotides not matched to a gene: 9. CDR3 region: CASSQEASGSLISYEQYF. CDR3 DNA sequence: TGCGCCAGCAGCCAAGAAGCTAGCGGGAGCTTGATTTCCTACGAGCAGTACTTC.

The rearrangement links TRBV19 to TRBJ2-1, with 14 bases that match TRBD2. With V trimmed by 4 bases and J by 9 bases, 8 bases remained unmatched. The CDR3 sequence is 16 residues long. Germline lookup yields CDR1 LNHDA and CDR2 SQIVND (reference sequence). CDR3 in DNA: TGTGCCAGTAGTACACTGGGACTAGCGGGAGTAGGTGAGCAGTTCTTC. Amino acids: CASSTLGLAGVGEQFF.

V and J are TRBV2 and TRBJ2-7; 10 bases line up with TRBD2. The ends lost 4 bases at V and 4 bases at J; junction bases unmatched: 4. Germline V gene sequence: CDR1 SNHLY, CDR2 FYNNEI. There are 14 residues in the CDR3. CDR3 region: CASSGLAGVYEQYF. For the CDR3, the DNA is TGTGCCAGCAGTGGGCTAGCGGGAGTTTACGAGCAGTACTTC.

The chain combines TRBV4-2 with TRBJ1-1; D is ambiguous. Germline V CDR1 and CDR2: LGHNA, YNFKEQ. Trimming removed 4 bases from V and 3 bases from J, with 12 bases in between. This CDR3 contains 14 residues. The CDR3 coding sequence is TGTGCCAGCAGCCCGTCAGGAAGAGACACTGAAGCTTTCTTT. Translation: CASSPSGRDTEAFF.

The rearrangement links TRBV7-9 to TRBJ2-7; the D gene is possibly TRBD2 (5 bases). CDR1 is SEHNR and CDR2 is FQNEAQ in the germline V gene (reference sequence). The CDR3 loop spans 16 amino acids. V shed 4 bases and J shed 0 bases, with 16 bases lying between them. This CDR3 is CASSSRRAHSSYEQYF. As DNA, the CDR3 is TGTGCCAGCAGCTCTCGGCGGGCGCACAGCTCCTACGAGCAGTACTTC.

The V gene is TRBV5-4, the J gene TRBJ2-5; D is uncertain. Looked up from germline, CDR1 is SGHNT and CDR2 is YYREEE (reference sequence). Trimming took off 4 bases at V and 0 bases at J, with 10 bases between the two ends. The CDR3 runs 14 residues. The CDR3 loop reads CASSQIGYQETQYF. The CDR3, as DNA: TGTGCCAGCAGCCAGATCGGTTACCAAGAGACCCAGTACTTC. Variable domain in full (rest from reference TRBV5-4 and TRBJ2-5): ETGVTQSPTHLIKTRGQQVTLRCSSQSGHNTVSWYQQALGQGPQFIFQYYREEENGRGNFPPRFSGLQFPNYSSELNVNALELDDSALYLCASSQIGYQETQYFGPGTRLLVL.

The CDR3 loop is CASSPSSTKYNEQFF. The DNA for the CDR3 is TGTGCCAGCAGCCCCTCCTCAACCAAGTACAATGAGCAGTTCTTC. V gene TRBV7-3 combines with J gene TRBJ2-1; D gene ambiguous. There are 15 residues in the CDR3. CDR1 and CDR2 (germline): SGHTA, FQGTGA. V dropped 5 bases and J dropped 4 bases, with 15 bases sitting between them.

The chain has TRBV6-5 and TRBJ2-2; possible D gene TRBD1, 6 bases. Germline CDR1 reads MNHEY; CDR2 reads SVGAGI. This CDR3 has 14 residues. V gave up 4 bases and J gave up 6 bases, with 12 bases separating them. The CDR3 reads CASSSYRDPGELFF. The CDR3 nucleotides read TGTGCCAGCAGTTCATACAGGGACCCCGGGGAGCTGTTTTTT.

The chain carries TRBV5-4 and TRBJ2-7, with D perhaps TRBD2 (5 bases). Between the trimmed V and J ends, which lost 6 bases and 0 bases, there was a span of 13 bases. The CDR3 consists of 14 residues. Germline V gives CDR1 SGHNT, CDR2 YYREEE (reference sequence). In nucleotides, the CDR3 is TGTGCCAGCACCCCCGGGGTGGGCTCCTACGAGCAGTACTTC. The encoded protein is CASTPGVGSYEQYF.

As DNA, the CDR3 is TGTGCCAGCAGCAGACAGTACCCCTACGAGCAGTACTTC. Translation gives CASSRQYPYEQYF. The chain uses TRBV21-1 and TRBJ2-7; the D call of TRBD1 is as the table states it, not checked on the DNA. TRBV21-1 is an annotated pseudogene. CDR3 length: 13 residues.

This chain uses TRBV4-3 with TRBJ1-2; D not resolved. The CDR3 totals 15 residues. CDR1 is LGHNA, CDR2 YSLEER, per germline. V dropped 0 bases and J dropped 1 base, with 9 bases sitting between them. CDR3 DNA sequence: TGCGCCAGCAGCCAAGATCCGTTCAGTAACTATGGCTACACCTTC. Its translation: CASSQDPFSNYGYTF.

This clone was detected only once. The V call is TRBV6-5, the J call TRBJ1-5; D might be TRBD1 (5 bases). V lost 6 bases and J 1 base, leaving 13 bases between the germline ends. This CDR3 is built from 15 residues. Germline CDR1 MNHEY, CDR2 SVGAGI. CDR3 coding DNA: TGTGCCAGCAGGCCGACAGTTACCAGCAATCAGCCCCAGCATTTT. Its protein is CASRPTVTSNQPQHF.

The chain is built from TRBV5-4 and TRBJ2-7, with D unresolved. This CDR3 has 13 amino acids. Germline CDR1 and CDR2: SGHNT and YYREEE (reference sequence). The V and J ends lost 0 bases and 5 bases respectively, with 9 bases between them. CDR3 bases: TGTGCCAGCAGCTTGGACAGAATTAACGAGCAGTACTTC. Translating it yields CASSLDRINEQYF.